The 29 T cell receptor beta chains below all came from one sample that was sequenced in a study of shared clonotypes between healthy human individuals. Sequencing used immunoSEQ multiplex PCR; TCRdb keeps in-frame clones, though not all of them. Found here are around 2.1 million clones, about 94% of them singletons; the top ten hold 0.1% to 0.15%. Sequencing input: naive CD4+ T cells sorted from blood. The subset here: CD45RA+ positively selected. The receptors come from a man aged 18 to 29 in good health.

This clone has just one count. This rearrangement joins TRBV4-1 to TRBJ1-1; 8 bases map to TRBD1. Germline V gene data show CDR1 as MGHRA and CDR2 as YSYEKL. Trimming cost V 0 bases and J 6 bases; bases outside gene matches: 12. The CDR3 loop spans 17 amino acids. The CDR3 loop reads CASSQDRTGGVRAEAFF. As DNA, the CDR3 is TGCGCCAGCAGCCAAGATAGAACAGGGGGTGTAAGGGCTGAAGCTTTCTTT.

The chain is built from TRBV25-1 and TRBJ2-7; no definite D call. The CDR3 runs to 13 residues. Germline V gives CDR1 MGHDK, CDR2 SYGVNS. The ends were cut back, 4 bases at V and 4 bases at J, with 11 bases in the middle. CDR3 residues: CASSGQATYEQYF. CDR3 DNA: TGTGCCAGCAGTGGGCAGGCGACATACGAGCAGTACTTC.

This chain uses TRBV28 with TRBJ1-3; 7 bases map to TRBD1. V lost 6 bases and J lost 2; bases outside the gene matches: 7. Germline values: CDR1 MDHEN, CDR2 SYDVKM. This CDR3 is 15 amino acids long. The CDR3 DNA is TGTGCCAGCAGCTCAGGGGGGGGCGCTGGAAACACCATATATTTT. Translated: CASSSGGGAGNTIYF.

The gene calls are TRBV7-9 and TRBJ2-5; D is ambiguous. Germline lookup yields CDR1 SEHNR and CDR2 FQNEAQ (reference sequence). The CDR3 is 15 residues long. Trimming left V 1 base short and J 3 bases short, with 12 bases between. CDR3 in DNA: TGTGCCAGCAGCTTAGTCGACTGGGGAAAAGAGACCCAGTACTTC. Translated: CASSLVDWGKETQYF.

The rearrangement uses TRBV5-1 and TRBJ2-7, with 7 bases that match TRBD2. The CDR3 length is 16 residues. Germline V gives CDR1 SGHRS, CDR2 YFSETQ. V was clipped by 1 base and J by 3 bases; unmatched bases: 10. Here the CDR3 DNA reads TGCGCCAGCAGCTTGAATGTCCCTAGCGGAAACTACGAGCAGTACTTC. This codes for CASSLNVPSGNYEQYF.

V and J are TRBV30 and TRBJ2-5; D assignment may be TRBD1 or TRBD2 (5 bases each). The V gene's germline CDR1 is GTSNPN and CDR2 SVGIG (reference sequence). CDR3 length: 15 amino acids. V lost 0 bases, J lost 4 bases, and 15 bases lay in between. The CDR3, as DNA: TGTGCCTGGAGTGTCCAGGGCGGAGGCGGAGAGACCCAGTACTTC. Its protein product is CAWSVQGGGGETQYF.

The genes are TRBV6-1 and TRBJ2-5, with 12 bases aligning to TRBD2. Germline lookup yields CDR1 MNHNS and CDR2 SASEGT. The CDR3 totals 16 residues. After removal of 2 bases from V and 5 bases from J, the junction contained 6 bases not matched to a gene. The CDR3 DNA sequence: TGTGCCAGCAGTGAAAGGCTAGCGGGAGGGGGGGAGACCCAGTACTTC. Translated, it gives CASSERLAGGGETQYF.

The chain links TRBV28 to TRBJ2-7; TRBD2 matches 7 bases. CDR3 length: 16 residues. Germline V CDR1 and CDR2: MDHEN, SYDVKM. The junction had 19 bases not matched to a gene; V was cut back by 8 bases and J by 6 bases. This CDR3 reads CASPPRGRDYGSEQYF. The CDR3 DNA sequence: TGTGCCAGCCCCCCCCGCGGTCGGGACTACGGATCCGAGCAGTACTTC. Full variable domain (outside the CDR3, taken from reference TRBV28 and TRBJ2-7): DVKVTQSSRYLVKRTGEKVFLECVQDMDHENMFWYRQDPGLGLRLIYFSYDVKMKEKGDIPEGYSVSREKKERFSLILESASTNQTSMYLCASPPRGRDYGSEQYFGPGTRLTVT.

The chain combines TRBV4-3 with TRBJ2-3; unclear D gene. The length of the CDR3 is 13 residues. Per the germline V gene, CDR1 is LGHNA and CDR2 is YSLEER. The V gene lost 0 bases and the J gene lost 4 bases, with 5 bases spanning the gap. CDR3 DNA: TGCGCCAGCAGCCAAGAAGGAGCAGATACGCAGTATTTT. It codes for CASSQEGADTQYF.

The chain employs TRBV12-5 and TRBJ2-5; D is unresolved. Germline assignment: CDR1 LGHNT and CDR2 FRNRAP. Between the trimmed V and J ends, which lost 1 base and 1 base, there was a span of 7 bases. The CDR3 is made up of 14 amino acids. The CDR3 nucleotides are TGTGCTAGTGGTTTGGAGGGCCCCCAAGAGACCCAGTACTTC. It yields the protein CASGLEGPQETQYF.

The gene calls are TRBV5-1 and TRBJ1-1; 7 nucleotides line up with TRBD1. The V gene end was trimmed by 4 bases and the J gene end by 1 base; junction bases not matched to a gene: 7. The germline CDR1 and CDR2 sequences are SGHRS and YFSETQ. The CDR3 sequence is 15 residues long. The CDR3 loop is CASSQRGQENTEAFF. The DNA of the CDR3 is TGCGCCAGCAGCCAACGAGGACAGGAGAACACTGAAGCTTTCTTT. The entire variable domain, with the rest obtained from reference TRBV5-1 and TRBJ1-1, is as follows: KAGVTQTPRYLIKTRGQQVTLSCSPISGHRSVSWYQQTPGQGLQFLFEYFSETQRNKGNFPGRFSGRQFSNSRSEMNVSTLELGDSALYLCASSQRGQENTEAFFGQGTRLTVV.

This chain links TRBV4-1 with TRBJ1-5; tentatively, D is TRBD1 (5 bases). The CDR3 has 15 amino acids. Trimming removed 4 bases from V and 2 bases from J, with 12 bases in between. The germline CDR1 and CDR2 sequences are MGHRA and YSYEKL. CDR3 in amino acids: CASSPGGKGNQPQHF. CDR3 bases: TGCGCCAGCAGCCCTGGGGGTAAGGGCAATCAGCCCCAGCATTTT.

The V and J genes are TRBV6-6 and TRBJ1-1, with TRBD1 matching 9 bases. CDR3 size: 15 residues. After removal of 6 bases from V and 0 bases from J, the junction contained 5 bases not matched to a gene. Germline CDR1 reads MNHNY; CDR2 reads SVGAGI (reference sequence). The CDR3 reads CASSYGTGMNTEAFF. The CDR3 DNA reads TGTGCCAGCAGCTACGGGACAGGGATGAACACTGAAGCTTTCTTT.

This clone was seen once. The CDR3 here is CASRFTSPGAPSYEQYF. CDR3 coding DNA: TGTGCAAGTCGCTTCACATCGCCGGGGGCCCCTTCCTACGAGCAGTACTTC. V gene TRBV12-2 combines with J gene TRBJ2-7. TRBV12-2 is reported as a pseudogene. This CDR3 region has 17 residues.

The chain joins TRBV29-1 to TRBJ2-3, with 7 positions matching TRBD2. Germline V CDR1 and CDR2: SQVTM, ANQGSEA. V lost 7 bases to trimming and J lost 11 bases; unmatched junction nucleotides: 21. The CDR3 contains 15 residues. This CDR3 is CSAKVGGSKNDLQYF. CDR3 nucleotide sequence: TGCAGCGCAAAGGTGGGAGGGTCCAAAAATGATCTGCAGTATTTT.

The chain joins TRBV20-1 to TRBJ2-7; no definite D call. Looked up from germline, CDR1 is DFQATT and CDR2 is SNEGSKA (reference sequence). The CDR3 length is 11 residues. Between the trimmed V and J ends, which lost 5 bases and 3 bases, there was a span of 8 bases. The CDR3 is CSAVALYEQYF. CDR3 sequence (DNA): TGCAGTGCTGTGGCTCTCTACGAGCAGTACTTC.

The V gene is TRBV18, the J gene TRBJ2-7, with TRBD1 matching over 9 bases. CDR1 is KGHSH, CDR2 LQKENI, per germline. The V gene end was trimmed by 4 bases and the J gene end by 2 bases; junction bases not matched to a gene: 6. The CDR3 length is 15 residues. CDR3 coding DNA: TGTGCCAGCTCACTTACAGGGGGCCAAACCTACGAGCAGTACTTC. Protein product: CASSLTGGQTYEQYF. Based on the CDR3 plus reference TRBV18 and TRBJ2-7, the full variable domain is NAGVMQNPRHLVRRRGQEARLRCSPMKGHSHVYWYRQLPEEGLKFMVYLQKENIIDESGMPKERFSAEFPKEGPSILRIQQVVRGDSAAYFCASSLTGGQTYEQYFGPGTRLTVT.

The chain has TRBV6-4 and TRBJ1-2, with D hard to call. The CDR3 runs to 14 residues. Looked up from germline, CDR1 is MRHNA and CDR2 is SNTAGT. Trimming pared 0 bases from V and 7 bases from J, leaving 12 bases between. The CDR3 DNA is TGTGCCAGCAGTGACTCGCCGGGAACGAGTGGCTACACCTTC. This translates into CASSDSPGTSGYTF.

The CDR3 is CASSPKSRFEQYF. In DNA, the CDR3 is TGTGCCAGCAGTCCGAAGTCGCGCTTCGAGCAGTACTTC. The chain is built from TRBV28 and TRBJ2-7; no firm D call. The CDR3 has 13 residues. Germline loops: CDR1 MDHEN, CDR2 SYDVKM. V was pared by 5 bases and J by 6 bases, with 14 bases between.

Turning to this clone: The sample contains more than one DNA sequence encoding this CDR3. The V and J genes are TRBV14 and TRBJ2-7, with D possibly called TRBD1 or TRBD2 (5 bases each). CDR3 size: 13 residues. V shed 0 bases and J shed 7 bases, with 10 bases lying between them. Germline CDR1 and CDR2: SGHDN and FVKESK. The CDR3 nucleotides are TGTGCCAGCAGCCAAGATCTGAGGGGAGAGCAGTACTTC. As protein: CASSQDLRGEQYF.

CDR3 amino acids: CSVSRAGGSPHYNEQFF. The DNA of the CDR3 is TGCAGCGTCAGTCGAGCGGGGGGTTCCCCCCACTACAATGAGCAGTTCTTC. The chain links TRBV29-1 to TRBJ2-1; 9 bases are shared with TRBD2. After removal of 6 bases from V and 3 bases from J, the junction contained 15 bases not matched to a gene. The length of the CDR3 is 17 residues. Germline values: CDR1 SQVTM, CDR2 ANQGSEA.

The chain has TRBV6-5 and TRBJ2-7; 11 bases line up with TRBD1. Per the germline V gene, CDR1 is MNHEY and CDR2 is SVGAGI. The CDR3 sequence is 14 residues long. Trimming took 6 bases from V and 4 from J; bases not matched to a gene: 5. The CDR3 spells CASSRDRGRYEQYF. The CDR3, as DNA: TGTGCCAGCAGCCGGGACAGGGGGAGGTACGAGCAGTACTTC.

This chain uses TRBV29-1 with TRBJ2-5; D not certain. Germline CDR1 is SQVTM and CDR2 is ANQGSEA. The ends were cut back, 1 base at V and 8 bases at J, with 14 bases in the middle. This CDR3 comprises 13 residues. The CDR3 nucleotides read TGCAGCGTTGAAGGGGTCTACGAAGTAACCCAGTACTTC. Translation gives CSVEGVYEVTQYF.

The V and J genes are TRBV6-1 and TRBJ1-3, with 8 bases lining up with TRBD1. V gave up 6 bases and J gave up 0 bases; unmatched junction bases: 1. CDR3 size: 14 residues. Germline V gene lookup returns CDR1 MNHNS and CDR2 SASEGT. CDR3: CASRDRVSGNTIYF. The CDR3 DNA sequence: TGTGCCAGCAGGGACAGGGTCTCTGGAAACACCATATATTTT.

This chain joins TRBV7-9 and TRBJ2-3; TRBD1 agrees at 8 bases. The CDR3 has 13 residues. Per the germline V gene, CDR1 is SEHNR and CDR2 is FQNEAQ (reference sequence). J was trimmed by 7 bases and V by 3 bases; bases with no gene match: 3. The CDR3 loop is CASSFGQGHTQYF. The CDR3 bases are TGTGCCAGCAGCTTTGGACAGGGACATACGCAGTATTTT.

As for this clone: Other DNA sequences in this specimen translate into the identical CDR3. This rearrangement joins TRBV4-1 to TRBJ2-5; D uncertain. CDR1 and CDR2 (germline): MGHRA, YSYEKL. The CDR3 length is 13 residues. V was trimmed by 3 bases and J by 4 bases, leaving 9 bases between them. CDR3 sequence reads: CASSQDPPETQYF. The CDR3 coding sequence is TGCGCCAGCAGCCAGGACCCCCCAGAGACCCAGTACTTC.

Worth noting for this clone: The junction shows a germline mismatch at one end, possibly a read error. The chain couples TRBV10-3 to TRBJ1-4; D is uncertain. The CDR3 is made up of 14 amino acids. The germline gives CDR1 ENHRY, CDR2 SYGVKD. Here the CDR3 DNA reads TGTGCCATCAGGGAGTCAGGCCAGCAAGAAAAACTGTTTTTT. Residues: CAIRESGQQEKLFF.

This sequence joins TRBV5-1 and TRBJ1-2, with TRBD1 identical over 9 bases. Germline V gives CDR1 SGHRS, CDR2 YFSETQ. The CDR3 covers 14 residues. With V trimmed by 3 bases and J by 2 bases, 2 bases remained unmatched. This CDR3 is CASSSTGGNYGYTF. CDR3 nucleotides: TGCGCCAGCAGCTCGACAGGGGGGAACTATGGCTACACCTTC. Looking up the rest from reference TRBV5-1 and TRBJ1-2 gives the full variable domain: KAGVTQTPRYLIKTRGQQVTLSCSPISGHRSVSWYQQTPGQGLQFLFEYFSETQRNKGNFPGRFSGRQFSNSRSEMNVSTLELGDSALYLCASSSTGGNYGYTFGSGTRLTVV.

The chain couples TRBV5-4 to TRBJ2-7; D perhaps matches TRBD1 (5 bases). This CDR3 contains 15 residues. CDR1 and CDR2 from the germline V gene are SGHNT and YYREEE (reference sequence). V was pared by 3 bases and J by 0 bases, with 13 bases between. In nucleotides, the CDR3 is TGTGCCAGCAGCTCCATCGACAGCAGCTCCTACGAGCAGTACTTC. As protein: CASSSIDSSSYEQYF.